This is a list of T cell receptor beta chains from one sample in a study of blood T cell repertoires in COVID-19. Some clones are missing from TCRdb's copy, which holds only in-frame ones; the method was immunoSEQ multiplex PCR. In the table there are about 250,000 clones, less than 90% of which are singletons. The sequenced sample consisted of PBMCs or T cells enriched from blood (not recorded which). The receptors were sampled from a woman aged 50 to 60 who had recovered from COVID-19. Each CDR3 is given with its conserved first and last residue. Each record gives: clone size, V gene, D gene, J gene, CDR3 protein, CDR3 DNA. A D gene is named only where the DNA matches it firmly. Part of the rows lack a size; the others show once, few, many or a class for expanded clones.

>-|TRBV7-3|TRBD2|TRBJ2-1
CASSSSHVNSGRSNEQFF
TGTGCCAGCAGCTCATCGCATGTGAATAGCGGGAGGTCTAATGAGCAGTTCTTC
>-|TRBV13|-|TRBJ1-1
CASSSEDSTEAFF
TGTGCCAGCAGCTCTGAGGATTCTACTGAAGCTTTCTTT
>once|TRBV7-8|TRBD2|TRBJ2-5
CASSSRVGGETQYF
TGTGCCAGCAGCTCCCGGGTCGGGGGGGAGACCCAGTACTTC
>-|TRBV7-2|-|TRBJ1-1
CASSSGESPVDLGNTEAFF
TGTGCCAGCAGCTCGGGTGAGTCACCAGTAGACCTCGGGAACACTGAAGCTTTCTTT
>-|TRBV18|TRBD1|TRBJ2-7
CASSQPGQGTYEQYF
TGTGCCAGCTCCCAACCCGGACAGGGTACGTACGAGCAGTACTTC
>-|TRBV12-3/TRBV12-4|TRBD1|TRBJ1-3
CASKQGAGNTIYF
TGTGCCAGCAAACAGGGGGCTGGAAACACCATATATTTT
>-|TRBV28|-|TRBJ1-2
CASRFMRTSTNYGYTF
TGTGCCAGCAGGTTCATGCGGACTTCTACTAACTATGGCTACACCTTC
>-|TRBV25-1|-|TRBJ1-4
CASSLVGQGGEKLFF
TGTGCCAGCAGTTTGGTCGGGCAGGGTGGTGAAAAACTGTTTTTT
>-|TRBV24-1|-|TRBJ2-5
CATSERGDSQETQYF
TGTGCCACCAGTGAACGCGGTGACAGTCAAGAGACCCAGTACTTC
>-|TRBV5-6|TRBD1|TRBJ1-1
CASSSGQGGNTEAFF
TGTGCCAGCAGCTCGGGACAGGGGGGGAACACTGAAGCTTTCTTT
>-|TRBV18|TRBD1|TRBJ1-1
CASSPGQVGNTEAFF
TGTGCCAGCTCACCAGGACAGGTAGGAAACACTGAAGCTTTCTTT
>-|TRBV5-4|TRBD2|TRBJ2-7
CASSLGLAGTYEQYF
TGTGCCAGCAGCTTGGGCCTAGCGGGAACCTACGAGCAGTACTTC
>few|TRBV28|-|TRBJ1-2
CASSYQTRHGYTF
TGTGCCAGCAGTTACCAAACACGACACGGCTACACCTTC
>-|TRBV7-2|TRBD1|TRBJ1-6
CASSVDRGDNSPLHF
TGTGCCAGCAGCGTTGACAGGGGTGATAATTCACCCCTCCACTTT
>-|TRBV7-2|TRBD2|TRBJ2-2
CASSLGLAGGNRELFF
TGTGCCAGCAGCTTAGGACTAGCGGGAGGGAATCGGGAGCTGTTTTTT
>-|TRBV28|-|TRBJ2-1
CASSGSSRRRSYNEQFF
TGTGCCAGCAGCGGTTCGTCAAGGAGGCGCTCCTACAATGAGCAGTTCTTC
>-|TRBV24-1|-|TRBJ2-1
CATNRDGLNNEQFF
TGTGCCACCAACAGGGACGGTTTGAACAATGAGCAGTTCTTC
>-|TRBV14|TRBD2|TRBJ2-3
CASSHKAGGSTDTQYF
TGTGCCAGCAGCCACAAAGCGGGAGGGAGCACAGATACGCAGTATTTT
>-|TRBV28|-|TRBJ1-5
CASSLQGQNQPQHF
TGTGCCAGCAGTCTCCAGGGCCAGAATCAGCCCCAGCATTTT
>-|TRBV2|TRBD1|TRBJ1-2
CASRGQGAIRGYTF
TGTGCCAGCAGGGGACAGGGGGCAATACGCGGCTACACCTTC
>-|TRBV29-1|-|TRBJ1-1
CSVARGNTEAFF
TGCAGCGTTGCGCGAGGGAACACTGAAGCTTTCTTT
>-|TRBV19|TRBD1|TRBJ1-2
CASRPTGVNGYTF
TGTGCCAGTAGGCCGACAGGGGTGAATGGCTACACCTTC
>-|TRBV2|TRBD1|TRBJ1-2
CASSESGQGYGYTF
TGTGCCAGCAGCGAGTCGGGACAGGGGTATGGCTACACCTTC
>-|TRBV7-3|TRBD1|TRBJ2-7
CASRYTGTGGAAYEQYF
TGTGCCAGCAGGTATACCGGGACAGGGGGCGCGGCCTACGAGCAGTACTTC
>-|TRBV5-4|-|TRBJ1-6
CASSLGQNNSPLHF
TGTGCCAGCAGCTTGGGACAGAATAATTCACCCCTCCACTTT
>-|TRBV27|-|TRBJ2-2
CASSLSQDWTGELFF
TGTGCCAGCAGTTTGTCTCAGGATTGGACCGGGGAGCTGTTTTTT
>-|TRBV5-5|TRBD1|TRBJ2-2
CASSPQSTGVGGELFF
TGTGCCAGCAGCCCCCAGAGTACAGGGGTAGGCGGGGAGCTGTTTTTT
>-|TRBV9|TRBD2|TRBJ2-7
CASSATSGISEQYF
TGTGCCAGCAGCGCGACTAGCGGGATTTCCGAGCAGTACTTC
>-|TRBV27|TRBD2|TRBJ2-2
CASSPILGTMGGELFF
TGTGCCAGCAGCCCCATACTCGGGACTATGGGCGGGGAGCTGTTTTTT
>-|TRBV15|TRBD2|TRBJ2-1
CATSRGTSGSNEQFF
TGTGCCACCAGCAGAGGGACTAGCGGGAGTAATGAGCAGTTCTTC
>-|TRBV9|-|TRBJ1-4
CASSVGGGNEKLFF
TGTGCCAGCAGCGTAGGCGGGGGAAATGAAAAACTGTTTTTT
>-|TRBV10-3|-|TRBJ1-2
CAISESPGSNYGYTF
TGTGCCATCAGTGAGTCACCAGGCTCTAACTATGGCTACACCTTC
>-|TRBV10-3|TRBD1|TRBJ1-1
CATKQGADNTEAFF
TGTGCCACTAAGCAGGGGGCGGATAACACTGAAGCTTTCTTT
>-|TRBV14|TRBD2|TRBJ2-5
CASSPGLAMGTQYF
TGTGCCAGCAGCCCCGGACTAGCGATGGGGACCCAGTACTTC
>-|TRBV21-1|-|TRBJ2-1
CASSKGGLAGGPEQFF
TGTGCCAGCAGCAAAGGCGGACTAGCGGGAGGGCCGGAGCAGTTCTTC
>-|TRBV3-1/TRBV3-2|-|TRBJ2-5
CASSLLAEETQYF
TGTGCCAGCAGCCTCTTAGCGGAAGAGACCCAGTACTTC
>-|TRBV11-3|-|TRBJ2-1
CASSLGLPGNEQFF
TGTGCCAGCAGCTTAGGTCTACCCGGGAATGAGCAGTTCTTC
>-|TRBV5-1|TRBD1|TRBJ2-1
CASSLVGQVNNEQFF
TGCGCCAGCAGCTTGGTGGGACAGGTAAACAATGAGCAGTTCTTC
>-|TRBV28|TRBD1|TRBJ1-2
CASSRSGTGVPYYSSYGYTF
TGTGCCAGCAGCCGTTCGGGGACAGGGGTCCCTTACTACTCCTCCTATGGCTACACCTTC
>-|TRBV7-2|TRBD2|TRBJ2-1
CASSPIGLAGGEQFF
TGTGCCAGCAGCCCAATAGGGCTAGCGGGAGGTGAGCAGTTCTTC
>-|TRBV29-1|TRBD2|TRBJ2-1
CSANAGSGAGGYNEQFF
TGCAGCGCTAATGCCGGGTCGGGAGCGGGAGGGTACAATGAGCAGTTCTTC
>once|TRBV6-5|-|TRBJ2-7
CASFRAGAYEQYF
TGTGCCAGTTTTCGGGCAGGGGCCTACGAGCAGTACTTC
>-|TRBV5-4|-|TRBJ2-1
CASSWRGGTNEQFF
TGTGCCAGCAGCTGGAGGGGGGGTACGAATGAGCAGTTCTTC
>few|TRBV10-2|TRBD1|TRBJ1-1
CASSAQGARTEAFF
TGCGCCAGCAGTGCACAGGGGGCGCGAACTGAAGCTTTCTTT
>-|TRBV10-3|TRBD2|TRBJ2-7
CAISEGTSGKGSYEQYF
TGTGCCATCAGTGAGGGGACTAGCGGTAAAGGGTCCTACGAGCAGTACTTC